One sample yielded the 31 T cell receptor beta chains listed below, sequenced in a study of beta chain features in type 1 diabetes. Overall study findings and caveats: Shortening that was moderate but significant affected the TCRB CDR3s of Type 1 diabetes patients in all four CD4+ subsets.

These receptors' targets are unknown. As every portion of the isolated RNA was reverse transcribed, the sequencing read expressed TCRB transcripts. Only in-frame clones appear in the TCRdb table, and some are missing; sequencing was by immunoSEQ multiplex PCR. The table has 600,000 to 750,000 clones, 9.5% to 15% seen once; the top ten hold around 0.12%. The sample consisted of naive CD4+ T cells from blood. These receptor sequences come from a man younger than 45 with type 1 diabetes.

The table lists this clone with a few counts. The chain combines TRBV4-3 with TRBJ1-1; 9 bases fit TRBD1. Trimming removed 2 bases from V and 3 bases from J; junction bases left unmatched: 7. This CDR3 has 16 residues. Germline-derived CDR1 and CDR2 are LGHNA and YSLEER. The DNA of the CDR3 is TGCGCCAGCAGCCAAAAAACAGGGGGCGCGGACACTGAAGCTTTCTTT. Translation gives CASSQKTGGADTEAFF.

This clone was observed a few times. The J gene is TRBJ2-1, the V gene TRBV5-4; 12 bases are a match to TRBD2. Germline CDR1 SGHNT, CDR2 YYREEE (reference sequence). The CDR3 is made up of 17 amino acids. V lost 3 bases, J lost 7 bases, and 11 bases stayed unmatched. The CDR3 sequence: CASSSASGGALWNEQFF. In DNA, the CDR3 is TGTGCCAGCAGCTCCGCTAGCGGGGGGGCCTTATGGAATGAGCAGTTCTTC.

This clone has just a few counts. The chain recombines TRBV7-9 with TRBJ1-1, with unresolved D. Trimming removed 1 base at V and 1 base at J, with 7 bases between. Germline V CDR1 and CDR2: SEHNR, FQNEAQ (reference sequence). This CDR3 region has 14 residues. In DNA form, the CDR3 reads TGTGCCAGCAGCTTAGAGTCGGAGAACACTGAAGCTTTCTTT. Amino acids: CASSLESENTEAFF. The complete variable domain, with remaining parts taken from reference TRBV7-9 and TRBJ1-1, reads DTGVSQNPRHKITKRGQNVTFRCDPISEHNRLYWYRQTLGQGPEFLTYFQNEAQLEKSRLLSDRFSAERPKGSFSTLEIQRTEQGDSAMYLCASSLESENTEAFFGQGTRLTVV.

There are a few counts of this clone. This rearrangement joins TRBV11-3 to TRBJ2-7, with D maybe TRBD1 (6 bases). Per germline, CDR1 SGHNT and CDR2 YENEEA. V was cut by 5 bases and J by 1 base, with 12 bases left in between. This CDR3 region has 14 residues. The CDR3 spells CASSRTVGSYEQYF. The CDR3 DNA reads TGTGCCAGCAGCCGGACAGTGGGGTCCTACGAGCAGTACTTC.

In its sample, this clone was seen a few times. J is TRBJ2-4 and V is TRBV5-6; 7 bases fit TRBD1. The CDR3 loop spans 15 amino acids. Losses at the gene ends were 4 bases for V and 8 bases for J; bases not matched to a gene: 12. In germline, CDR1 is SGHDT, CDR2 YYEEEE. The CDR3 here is CASSKSDRFWDIQYF. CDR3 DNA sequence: TGTGCCAGCAGCAAATCGGACAGGTTCTGGGACATTCAGTACTTC.

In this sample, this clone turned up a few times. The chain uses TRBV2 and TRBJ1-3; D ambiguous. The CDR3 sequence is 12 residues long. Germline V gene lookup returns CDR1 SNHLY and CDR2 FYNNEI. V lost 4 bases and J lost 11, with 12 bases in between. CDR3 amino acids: CASSGGFGAIYF. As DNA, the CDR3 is TGTGCCAGCAGTGGAGGCTTCGGAGCCATATATTTT.

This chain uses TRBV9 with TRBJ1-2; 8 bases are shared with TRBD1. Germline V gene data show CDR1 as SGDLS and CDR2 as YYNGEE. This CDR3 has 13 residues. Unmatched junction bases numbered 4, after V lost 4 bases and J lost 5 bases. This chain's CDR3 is CASSPGTGYGYTF. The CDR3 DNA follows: TGTGCCAGCAGCCCCGGGACAGGTTATGGCTACACCTTC.

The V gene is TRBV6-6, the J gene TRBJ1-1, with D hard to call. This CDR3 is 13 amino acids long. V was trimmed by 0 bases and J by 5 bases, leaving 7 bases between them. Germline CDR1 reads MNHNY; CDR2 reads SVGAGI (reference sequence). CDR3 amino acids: CASSYSGSTEAFF. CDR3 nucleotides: TGTGCCAGCAGTTACTCGGGGAGTACTGAAGCTTTCTTT.

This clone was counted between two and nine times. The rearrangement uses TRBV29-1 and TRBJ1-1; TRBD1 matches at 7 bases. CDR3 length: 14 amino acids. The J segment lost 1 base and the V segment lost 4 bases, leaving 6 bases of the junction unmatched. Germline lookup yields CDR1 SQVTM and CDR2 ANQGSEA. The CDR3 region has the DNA TGCAGCGTTGTCAAGACAGGGACGAACACTGAAGCTTTCTTT. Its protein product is CSVVKTGTNTEAFF.

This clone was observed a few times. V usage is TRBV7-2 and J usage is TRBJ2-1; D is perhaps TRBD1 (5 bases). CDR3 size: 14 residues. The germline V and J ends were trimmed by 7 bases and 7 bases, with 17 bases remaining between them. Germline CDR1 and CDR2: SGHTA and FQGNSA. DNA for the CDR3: TGTGCCAGCACCATTAGACAGTGGACAAATGAGCAGTTCTTC. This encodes CASTIRQWTNEQFF.

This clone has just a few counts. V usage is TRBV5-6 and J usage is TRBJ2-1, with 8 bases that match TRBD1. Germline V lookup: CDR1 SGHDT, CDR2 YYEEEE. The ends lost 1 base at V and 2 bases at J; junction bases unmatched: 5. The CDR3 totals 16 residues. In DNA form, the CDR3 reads TGTGCCAGCAGCTTGTCGGGGACAGGCGCCTACAATGAGCAGTTCTTC. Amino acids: CASSLSGTGAYNEQFF.

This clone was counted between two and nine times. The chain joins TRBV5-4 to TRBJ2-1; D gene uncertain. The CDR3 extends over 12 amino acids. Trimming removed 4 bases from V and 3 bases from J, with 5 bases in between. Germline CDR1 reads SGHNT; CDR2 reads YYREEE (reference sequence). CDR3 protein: CASSQHYNEQFF. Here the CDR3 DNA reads TGTGCCAGCAGCCAACACTACAATGAGCAGTTCTTC.

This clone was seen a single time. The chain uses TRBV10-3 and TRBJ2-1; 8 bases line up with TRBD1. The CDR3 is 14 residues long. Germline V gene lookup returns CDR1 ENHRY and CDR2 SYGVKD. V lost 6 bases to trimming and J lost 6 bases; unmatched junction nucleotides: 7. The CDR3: CAIRTGTGTNEQFF. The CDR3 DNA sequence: TGTGCCATCAGAACCGGGACAGGAACCAATGAGCAGTTCTTC.

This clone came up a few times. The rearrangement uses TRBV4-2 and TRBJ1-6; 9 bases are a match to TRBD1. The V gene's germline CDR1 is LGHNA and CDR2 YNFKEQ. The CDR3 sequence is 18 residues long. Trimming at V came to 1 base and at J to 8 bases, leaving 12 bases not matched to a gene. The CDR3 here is CASSQAPLTGGIDSPLHF. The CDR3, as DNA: TGTGCCAGCAGCCAAGCCCCCCTGACAGGGGGTATAGATTCACCCCTCCACTTT.

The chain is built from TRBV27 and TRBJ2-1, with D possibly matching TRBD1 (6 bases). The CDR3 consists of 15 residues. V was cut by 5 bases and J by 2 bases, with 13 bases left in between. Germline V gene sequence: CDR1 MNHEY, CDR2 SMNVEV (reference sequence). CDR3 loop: CASSPYRVTYNEQFF. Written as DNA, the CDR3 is TGTGCCAGCAGTCCCTACAGGGTGACCTACAATGAGCAGTTCTTC.

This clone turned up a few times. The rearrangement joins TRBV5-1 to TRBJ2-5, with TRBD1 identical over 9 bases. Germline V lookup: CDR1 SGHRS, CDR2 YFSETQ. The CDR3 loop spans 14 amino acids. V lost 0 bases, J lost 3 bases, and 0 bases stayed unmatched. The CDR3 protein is CASSLGTGEETQYF. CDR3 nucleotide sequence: TGCGCCAGCAGCTTGGGGACAGGGGAAGAGACCCAGTACTTC.

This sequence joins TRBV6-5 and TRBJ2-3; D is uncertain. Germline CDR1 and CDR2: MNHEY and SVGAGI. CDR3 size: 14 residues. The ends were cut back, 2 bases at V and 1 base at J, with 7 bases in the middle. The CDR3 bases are TGTGCCAGCAGTTACGAACGGCGCACAGATACGCAGTATTTT. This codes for CASSYERRTDTQYF.

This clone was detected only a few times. As DNA, the CDR3 is TGTGCCTGGAGTCACGACTCACCCCTCCACTTT. Translated, it gives CAWSHDSPLHF. The chain combines TRBV30 with TRBJ1-6; D uncertain. This CDR3 is built from 11 residues. Germline V CDR1 and CDR2: GTSNPN, SVGIG (reference sequence). V was trimmed by 2 bases and J by 10 bases, leaving 6 bases between them. The complete variable domain, with remaining parts taken from reference TRBV30 and TRBJ1-6, reads SQTIHQWPATLVQPVGSPLSLECTVEGTSNPNLYWYRQAAGRGLQLLFYSVGIGQISSEVPQNLSASRPQDRQFILSSKKLLLSDSGFYLCAWSHDSPLHFGNGTRLTVT.

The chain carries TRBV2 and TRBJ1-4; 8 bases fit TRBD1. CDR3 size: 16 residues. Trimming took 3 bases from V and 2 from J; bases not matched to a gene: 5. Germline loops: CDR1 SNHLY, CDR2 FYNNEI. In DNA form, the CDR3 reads TGTGCCAGCAGTGAGCAGGGGGCGCTGACTAATGAAAAACTGTTTTTT. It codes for CASSEQGALTNEKLFF.

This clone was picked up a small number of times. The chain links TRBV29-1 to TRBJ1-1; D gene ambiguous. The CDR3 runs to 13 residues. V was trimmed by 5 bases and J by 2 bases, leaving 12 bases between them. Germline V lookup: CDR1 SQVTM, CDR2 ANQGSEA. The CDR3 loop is CSVHLSANTEAFF. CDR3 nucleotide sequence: TGCAGCGTTCATCTGAGTGCTAACACTGAAGCTTTCTTT.

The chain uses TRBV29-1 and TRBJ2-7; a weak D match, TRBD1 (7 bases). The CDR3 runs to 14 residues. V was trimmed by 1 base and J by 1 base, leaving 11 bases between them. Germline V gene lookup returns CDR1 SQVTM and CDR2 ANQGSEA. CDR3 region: CSVEVQGGSYEQYF. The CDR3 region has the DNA TGCAGCGTTGAAGTCCAGGGGGGATCCTACGAGCAGTACTTC.

In DNA form, the CDR3 reads TGTGCCAGCGGGAATAGCGGGGGATACAACAATGAGCAGTTCTTC. This codes for CASGNSGGYNNEQFF. The chain joins TRBV4-2 to TRBJ2-1; TRBD2 matches 9 bases. With 8 bases clipped from V and 5 bases from J, the junction kept 10 bases outside the gene matches. Per the germline V gene, CDR1 is LGHNA and CDR2 is YNFKEQ. The CDR3 runs to 15 residues.

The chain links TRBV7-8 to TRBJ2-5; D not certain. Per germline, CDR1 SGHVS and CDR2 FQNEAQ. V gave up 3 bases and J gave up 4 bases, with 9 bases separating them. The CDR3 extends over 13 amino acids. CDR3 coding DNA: TGTGCCAGCAGCTTCAGGCAGGTAGAGACCCAGTACTTC. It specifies CASSFRQVETQYF.

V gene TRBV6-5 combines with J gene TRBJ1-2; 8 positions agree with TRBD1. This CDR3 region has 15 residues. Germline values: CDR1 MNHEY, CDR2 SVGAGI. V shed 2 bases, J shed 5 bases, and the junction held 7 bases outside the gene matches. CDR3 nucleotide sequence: TGTGCCAGCAGTTACGCTCAGGGGGCCGGGTATGGCTACACCTTC. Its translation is CASSYAQGAGYGYTF.

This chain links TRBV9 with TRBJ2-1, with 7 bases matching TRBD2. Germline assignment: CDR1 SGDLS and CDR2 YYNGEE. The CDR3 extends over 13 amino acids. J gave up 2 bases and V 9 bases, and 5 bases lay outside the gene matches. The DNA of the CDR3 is TGTGCCACGGGGGGAGTACCCTACAATGAGCAGTTCTTC. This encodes CATGGVPYNEQFF.

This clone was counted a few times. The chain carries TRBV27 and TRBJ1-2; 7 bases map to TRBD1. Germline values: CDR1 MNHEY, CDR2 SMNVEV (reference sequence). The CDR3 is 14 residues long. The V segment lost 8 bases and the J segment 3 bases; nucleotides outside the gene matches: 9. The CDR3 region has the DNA TGTGCCAGCCGCCAAGGGAGGGGGCACTATGGCTACACCTTC. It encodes CASRQGRGHYGYTF.

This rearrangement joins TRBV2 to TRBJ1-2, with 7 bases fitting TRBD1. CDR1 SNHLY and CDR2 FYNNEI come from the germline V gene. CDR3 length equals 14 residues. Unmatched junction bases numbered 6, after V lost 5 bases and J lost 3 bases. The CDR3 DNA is TGTGCCAGCAGTTTACAGGGGCTGGACTATGGCTACACCTTC. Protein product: CASSLQGLDYGYTF.

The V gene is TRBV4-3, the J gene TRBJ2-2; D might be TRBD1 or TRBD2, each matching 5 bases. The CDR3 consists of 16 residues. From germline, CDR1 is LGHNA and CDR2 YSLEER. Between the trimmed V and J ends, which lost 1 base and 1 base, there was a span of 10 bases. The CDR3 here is CASSQAGTVNTGELFF. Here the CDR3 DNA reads TGCGCCAGCAGCCAAGCCGGGACGGTGAACACCGGGGAGCTGTTTTTT.

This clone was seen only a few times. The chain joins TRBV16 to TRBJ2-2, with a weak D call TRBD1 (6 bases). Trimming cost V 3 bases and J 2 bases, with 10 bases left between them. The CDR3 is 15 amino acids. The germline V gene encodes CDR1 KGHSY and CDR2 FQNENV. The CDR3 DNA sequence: TGTGCCAGCAGCCATTCGGGACACAACACCGGGGAGCTGTTTTTT. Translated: CASSHSGHNTGELFF.

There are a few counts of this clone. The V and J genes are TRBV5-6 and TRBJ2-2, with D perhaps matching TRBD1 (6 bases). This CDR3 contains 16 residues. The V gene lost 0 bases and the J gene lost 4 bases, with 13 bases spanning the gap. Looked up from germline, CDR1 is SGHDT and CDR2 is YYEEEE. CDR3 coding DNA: TGTGCCAGCAGCTTGGGCGGACAGTGGGGCACCGGGGAGCTGTTTTTT. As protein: CASSLGGQWGTGELFF.

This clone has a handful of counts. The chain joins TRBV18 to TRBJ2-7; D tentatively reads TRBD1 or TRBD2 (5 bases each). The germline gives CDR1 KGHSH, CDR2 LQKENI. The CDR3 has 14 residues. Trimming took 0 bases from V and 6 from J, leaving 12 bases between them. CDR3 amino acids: CASSPPGVPGEQYF. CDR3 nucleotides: TGTGCCAGCTCACCACCGGGGGTTCCTGGCGAGCAGTACTTC.